The entry that follows covers one T cell receptor (beta chain) sequence. Its target antigen remains unknown. Base qualities are not at hand, and no much larger clone is one base apart. The record originates from a study of T-cell memory formation after mild COVID-19 (dated by TCRdb to about 2021). As for the study more broadly: TCR sequence clusters from the two donors were found to be largely donor specific. In two donors, T-cell clones that expanded and contracted after mild COVID-19 were tracked by sequencing TCRalpha and TCRbeta repertoires over time. Two young, previously healthy adult volunteers made up the cohort, one male and one female. The study at large found these results: SARS-CoV-2 specificity was not confirmed for the second-wave clones peaking on day 37. Only a couple of mild cases were covered by the study, and larger cohorts that include severe cases with pre-infection samples were considered necessary. The detection of some responding clones in pre-infection memory suggests that pre-existing cross-reactive memory T cells joined the SARS-CoV-2 response. Contracting CD4+ clones appeared mostly in the CM and EM memory subsets, whereas CD8+ clones were enriched in EMRA. Clones that contracted from day 15 to 85 showed balanced CD4/CD8 phenotypes, whereas a second wave of clones that expanded from day 15 to 37 leaned towards CD4+.

TCRdb shows the sequencer as Illumina NovaSeq 6000. cDNA libraries for TCRalpha and TCRbeta were prepared by 5'RACE using constant-segment primers, with sample barcodes and unique molecular identifiers added. RNA was extracted from every sample with Trizol reagent. Libraries were amplified in two PCR steps, with a second sample barcode and Illumina TruSeq adapters added in the second step. Sequencing of libraries was performed on an Illumina NovaSeq with 2 x 150 bp paired-end reads. In the authors' own workflow: Demultiplexing of reads and collapsing into UMI-guided consensus sequences were performed with migec v1.2.7. Using mixcr v2.1.11, UMI consensuses were aligned to TRA and TRB V and J templates and then assembled into clonotypes. A clonotype was counted as expanded or contracted only if both edgeR and NoisET called the change significant, with noise models trained on biological replicates. For edgeR calls, the thresholds were a false discovery rate-adjusted p below 0.01 and a log2 fold-change of 1. As an exploratory analysis of dynamics, PCA with hierarchical clustering was applied to max-normalized trajectories of the 1000 most abundant clonotypes. The CD4 or CD8 phenotype of responding clones was assigned using the separately sequenced CD4+ and CD8+ repertoires. TCRdb reanalyzed the raw reads on its own, using fastp at Q25 for trimming and MiXCR for clone calling, and kept in-frame beta chains. A single entry per CDR3 protein holds the most common genes and DNA from its merged rows. The V and J calls were determined by TCRdb, not by the authors. This sample lists 450,000 or so distinct CDR3 sequences; around 20% were detected once. More than 8% of the sample belongs to the ten largest clones.

Relative to germline, V is 3 bases shorter and J is 1 base shorter, with 16 bases between their ends. From the cysteine through the phenylalanine, the CDR3 covers 17 amino acids. Solely the CDR3 DNA is kept, with 51 bases framed from the first base. CDR1 WNHNN and CDR2 SYGVQD were looked up in the germline V gene (reference sequence). Ficoll-Paque density gradient centrifugation was used to isolate PBMCs. Sequencing used PBMCs or a T cell subset sorted from them (not recorded which). Recombination linked TRBV10-1 to TRBJ1-5, and perhaps TRBD1 as D gene, on 6 matching bases. The receptor's source is an adult woman who had mild COVID-19 (a few samples of this study predate the infection). The sample titles of this study are shuffled in the database, so cell type and time point are left out; the donor was told from shared clones. DNA sequence: TGCGCCAGCAGTGAAGAATTTAGGACAGCAAGCAATCAGCCCCAGCATTTT. This gives the protein CASSEEFRTASNQPQHF.